This T cell receptor beta chain was recovered during a study of T cell repertoires in cytomegalovirus infection. Study-level background: CMV infection together with matching HLA type was indicated by public TCR beta signatures.

Each CDR3 protein gets one entry after TCRdb re-called the reads with MiXCR. The sample records under 850,000 distinct CDR3 sequences, 35% being singletons. Trimming left V 6 bases short and J 0 bases short, with 9 bases between. This CDR3 has 14 amino acids. CDR1 and CDR2 (germline): MDHEN, SYDVKM. General study points: The response measured ex vivo was dominated by TCR beta clonotypes (HLA-C-restricted and CMV-specific). Summed public TCR beta family frequency identified CMV carriers bearing the relevant HLA.

This clonotype showed up just a few times. Its antigen is still unknown. The sample was PBMCs. The sequence came from a human donor in good health (CMV status not recorded). Some clones in this sample may be carry-over from other donors' samples. The chain links TRBV28 to TRBJ2-1; D possibly corresponds to TRBD2 (6 bases). This CDR3 reads CASSRESSYNEQFF. CDR3 in DNA: TGTGCCAGCAGCCGGGAGAGCTCCTACAATGAGCAGTTCTTC.